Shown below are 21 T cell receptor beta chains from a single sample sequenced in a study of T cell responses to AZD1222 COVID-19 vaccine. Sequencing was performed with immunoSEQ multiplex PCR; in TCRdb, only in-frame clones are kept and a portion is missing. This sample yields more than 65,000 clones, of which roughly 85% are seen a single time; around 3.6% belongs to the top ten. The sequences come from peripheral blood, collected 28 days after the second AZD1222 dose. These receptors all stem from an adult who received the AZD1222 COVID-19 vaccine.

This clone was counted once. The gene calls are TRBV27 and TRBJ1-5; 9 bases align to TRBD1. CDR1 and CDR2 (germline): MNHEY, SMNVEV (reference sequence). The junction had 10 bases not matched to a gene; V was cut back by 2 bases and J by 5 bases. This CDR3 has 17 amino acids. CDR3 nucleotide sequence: TGTGCCAGCAGTTTAATTCCCGGGACAGGGATTGATCAGCCCCAGCATTTT. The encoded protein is CASSLIPGTGIDQPQHF.

The CDR3 is CASSEGSGLLAKNIQYF. Written as DNA, the CDR3 is TGTGCCAGCAGTGAAGGTTCGGGGCTGTTAGCCAAAAACATTCAGTACTTC. This rearrangement joins TRBV2 to TRBJ2-4; the D call may be TRBD1 or TRBD2 (5 bases each). The CDR3 sequence is 17 residues long. V was cut by 1 base and J by 0 bases, with 13 bases left in between. Germline values: CDR1 SNHLY, CDR2 FYNNEI.

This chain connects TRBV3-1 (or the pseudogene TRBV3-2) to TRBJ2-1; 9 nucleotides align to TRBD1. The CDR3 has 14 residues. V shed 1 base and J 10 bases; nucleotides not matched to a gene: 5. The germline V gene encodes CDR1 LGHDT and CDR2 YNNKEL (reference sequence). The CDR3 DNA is TGTGCCAGCAGCCAAGCCGGGACAGGGATGGAGCAGTTCTTC. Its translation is CASSQAGTGMEQFF.

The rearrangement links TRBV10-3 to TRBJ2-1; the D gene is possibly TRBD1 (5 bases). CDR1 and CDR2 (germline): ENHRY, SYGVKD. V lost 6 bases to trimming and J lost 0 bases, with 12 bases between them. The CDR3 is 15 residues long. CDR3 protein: CAIRETESSYNEQFF. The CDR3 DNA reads TGTGCCATCAGGGAGACAGAGAGCTCCTACAATGAGCAGTTCTTC.

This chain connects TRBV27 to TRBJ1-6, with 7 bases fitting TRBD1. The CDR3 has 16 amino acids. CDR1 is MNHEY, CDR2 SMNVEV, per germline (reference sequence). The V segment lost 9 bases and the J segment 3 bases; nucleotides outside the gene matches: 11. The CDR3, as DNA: TGTGCCAGTGCCGGGACAGAGGGCTACTATAATTCACCCCTCCACTTT. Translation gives CASAGTEGYYNSPLHF.

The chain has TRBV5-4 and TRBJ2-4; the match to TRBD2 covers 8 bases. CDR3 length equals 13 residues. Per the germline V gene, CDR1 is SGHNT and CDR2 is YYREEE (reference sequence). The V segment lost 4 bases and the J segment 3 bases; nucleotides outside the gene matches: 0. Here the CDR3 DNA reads TGTGCCAGCAGCCGGGAGGGCAAAAACATTCAGTACTTC. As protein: CASSREGKNIQYF.

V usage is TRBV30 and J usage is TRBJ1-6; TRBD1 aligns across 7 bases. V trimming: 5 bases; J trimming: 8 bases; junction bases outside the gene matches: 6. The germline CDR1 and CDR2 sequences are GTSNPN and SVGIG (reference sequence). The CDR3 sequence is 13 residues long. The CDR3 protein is CAWAQGGDSPLHF. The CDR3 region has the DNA TGTGCCTGGGCCCAGGGGGGGGATTCACCCCTCCACTTT.

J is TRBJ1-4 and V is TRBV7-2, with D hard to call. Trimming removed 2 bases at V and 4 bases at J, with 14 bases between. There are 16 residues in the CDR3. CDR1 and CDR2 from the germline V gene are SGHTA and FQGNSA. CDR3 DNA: TGTGCCAGCAGCTTAAACCCGGCGTCCGGTAATGAAAAACTGTTTTTT. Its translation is CASSLNPASGNEKLFF.

Here the CDR3 DNA reads TGTGCCAGCAGCCGGGACAGGCAGAATCAGCCCCAGCATTTT. Its protein is CASSRDRQNQPQHF. This rearrangement joins TRBV6-2 or TRBV6-3 to TRBJ1-5, with 8 bases aligning to TRBD1. From germline, CDR1 is MNHEY and CDR2 SVGEGT. CDR3 length equals 14 residues. The V segment lost 6 bases and the J segment 4 bases; nucleotides outside the gene matches: 5.

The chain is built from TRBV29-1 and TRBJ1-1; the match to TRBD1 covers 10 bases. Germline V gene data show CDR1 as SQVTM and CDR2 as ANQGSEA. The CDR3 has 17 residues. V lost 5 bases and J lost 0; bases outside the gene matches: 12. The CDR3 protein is CSVPGQGNPRMNTEAFF. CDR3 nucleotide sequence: TGCAGCGTTCCGGGACAGGGGAACCCCCGCATGAACACTGAAGCTTTCTTT.

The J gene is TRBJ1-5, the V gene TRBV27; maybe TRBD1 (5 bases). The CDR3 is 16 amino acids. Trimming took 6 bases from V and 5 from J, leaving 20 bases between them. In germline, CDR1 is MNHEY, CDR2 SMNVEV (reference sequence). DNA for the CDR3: TGTGCCAGCAGCCCCTCGGGAGGGGAATCGCATCAGCCCCAGCATTTT. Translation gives CASSPSGGESHQPQHF.

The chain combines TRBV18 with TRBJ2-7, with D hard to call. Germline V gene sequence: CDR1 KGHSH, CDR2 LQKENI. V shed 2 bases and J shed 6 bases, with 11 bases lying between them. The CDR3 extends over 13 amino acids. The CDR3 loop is CASSPATLGEQYF. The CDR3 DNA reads TGTGCCAGCTCACCAGCGACGTTAGGCGAGCAGTACTTC.

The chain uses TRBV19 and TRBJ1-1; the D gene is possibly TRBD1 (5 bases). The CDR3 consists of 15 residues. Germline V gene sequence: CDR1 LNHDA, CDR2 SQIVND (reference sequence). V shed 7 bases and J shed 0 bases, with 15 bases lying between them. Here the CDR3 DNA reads TGTGCCAGTACACCTTCCGGGACTGTGAACACTGAAGCTTTCTTT. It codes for CASTPSGTVNTEAFF. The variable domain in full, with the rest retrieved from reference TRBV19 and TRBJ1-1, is DGGITQSPKYLFRKEGQNVTLSCEQNLNHDAMYWYRQDPGQGLRLIYYSQIVNDFQKGDIAEGYSVSREKKESFPLTVTSAQKNPTAFYLCASTPSGTVNTEAFFGQGTRLTVV.

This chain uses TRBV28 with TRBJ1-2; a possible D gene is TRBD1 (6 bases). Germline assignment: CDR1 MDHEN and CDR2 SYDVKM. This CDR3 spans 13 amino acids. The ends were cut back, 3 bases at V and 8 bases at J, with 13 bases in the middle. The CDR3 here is CASSLVSGEGYTF. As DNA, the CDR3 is TGTGCCAGCAGTTTGGTGTCAGGGGAGGGCTACACCTTC.

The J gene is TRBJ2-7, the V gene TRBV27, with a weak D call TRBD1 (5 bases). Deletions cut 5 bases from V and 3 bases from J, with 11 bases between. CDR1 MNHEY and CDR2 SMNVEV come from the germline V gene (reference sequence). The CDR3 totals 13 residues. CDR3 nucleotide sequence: TGTGCCAGCAGTGCTCCAGGGTTCTACGAGCAGTACTTC. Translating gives CASSAPGFYEQYF.

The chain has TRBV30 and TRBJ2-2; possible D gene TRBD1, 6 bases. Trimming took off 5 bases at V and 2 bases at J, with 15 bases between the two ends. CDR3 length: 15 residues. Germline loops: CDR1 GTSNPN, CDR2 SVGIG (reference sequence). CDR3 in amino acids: CAWGDTRRNTGELFF. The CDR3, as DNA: TGTGCCTGGGGGGACACGCGAAGAAACACCGGGGAGCTGTTTTTT.

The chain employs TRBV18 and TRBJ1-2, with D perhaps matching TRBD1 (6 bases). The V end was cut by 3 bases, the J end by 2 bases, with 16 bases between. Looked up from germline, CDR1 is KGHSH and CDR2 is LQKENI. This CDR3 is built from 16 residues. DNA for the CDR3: TGTGCCAGCTCACCCCTCCAGGGGCCCTCAAACTATGGCTACACCTTC. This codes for CASSPLQGPSNYGYTF.

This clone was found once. CDR3 nucleotides: TGTGCCAGCAGTTTCGGACAGCATGGCTACACCTTC. Translating gives CASSFGQHGYTF. The V and J genes are TRBV12-3 or TRBV12-4 and TRBJ1-2; maybe TRBD1 (6 bases). The CDR3 is 12 amino acids. V dropped 3 bases and J dropped 6 bases, with 8 bases sitting between them.

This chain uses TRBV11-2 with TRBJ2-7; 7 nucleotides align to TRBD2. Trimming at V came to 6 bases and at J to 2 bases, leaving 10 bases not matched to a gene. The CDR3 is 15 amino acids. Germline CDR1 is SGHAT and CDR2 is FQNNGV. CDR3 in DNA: TGTGCCAGCAGTAACGGGGGGATTGCTCCCTACGAGCAGTACTTC. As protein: CASSNGGIAPYEQYF.

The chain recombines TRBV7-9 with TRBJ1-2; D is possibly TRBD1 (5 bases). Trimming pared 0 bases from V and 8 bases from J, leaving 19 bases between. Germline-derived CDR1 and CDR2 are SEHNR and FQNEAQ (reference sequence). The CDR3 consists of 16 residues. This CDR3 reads CASSLAGAGTTAGYTF. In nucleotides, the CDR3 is TGTGCCAGCAGCTTAGCAGGCGCAGGGACCACCGCCGGCTACACCTTC.

In DNA form, the CDR3 reads TGTGCCAGCAGTTACCCCCGAGGGGAGCAGTACTTC. Residues: CASSYPRGEQYF. The V and J genes are TRBV6-2 or TRBV6-3 and TRBJ2-7; TRBD2 might be the D (5 bases). The CDR3 is 12 residues long. CDR1 is MNHEY, CDR2 SVGEGT, per germline. V lost 2 bases and J 7 bases, leaving 9 bases between the germline ends.